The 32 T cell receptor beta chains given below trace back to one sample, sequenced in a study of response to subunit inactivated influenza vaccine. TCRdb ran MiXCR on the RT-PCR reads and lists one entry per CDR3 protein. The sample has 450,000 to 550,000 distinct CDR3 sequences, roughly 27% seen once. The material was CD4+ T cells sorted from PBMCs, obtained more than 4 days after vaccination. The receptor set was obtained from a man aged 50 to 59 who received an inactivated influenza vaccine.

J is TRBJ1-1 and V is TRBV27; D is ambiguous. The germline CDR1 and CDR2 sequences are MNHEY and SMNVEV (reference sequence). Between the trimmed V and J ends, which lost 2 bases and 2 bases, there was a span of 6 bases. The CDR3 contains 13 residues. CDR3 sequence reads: CASSLGFNTEAFF. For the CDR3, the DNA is TGTGCCAGCAGTTTAGGGTTTAACACTGAAGCTTTCTTT.

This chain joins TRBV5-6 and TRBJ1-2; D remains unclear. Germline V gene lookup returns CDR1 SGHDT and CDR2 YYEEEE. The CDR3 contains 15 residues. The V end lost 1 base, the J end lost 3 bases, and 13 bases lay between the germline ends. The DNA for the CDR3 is TGTGCCAGCAGCTTGCGACACCCCGGAGACTATGGCTACACCTTC. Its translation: CASSLRHPGDYGYTF.

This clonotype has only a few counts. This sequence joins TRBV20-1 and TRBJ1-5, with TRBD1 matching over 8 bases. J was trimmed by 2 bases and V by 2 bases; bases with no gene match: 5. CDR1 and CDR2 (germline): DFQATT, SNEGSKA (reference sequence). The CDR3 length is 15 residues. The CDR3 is CSARRPGQGNQPQHF. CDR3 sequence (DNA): TGCAGTGCTAGACGCCCGGGACAGGGCAATCAGCCCCAGCATTTT.

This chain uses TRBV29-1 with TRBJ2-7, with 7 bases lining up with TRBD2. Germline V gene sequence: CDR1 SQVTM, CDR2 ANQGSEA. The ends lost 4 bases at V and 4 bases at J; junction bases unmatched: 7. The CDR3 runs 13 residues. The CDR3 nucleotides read TGCAGCGTTGCGGCGGGAGAATATTACGAGCAGTACTTC. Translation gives CSVAAGEYYEQYF.

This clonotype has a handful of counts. CDR3 amino acids: CASSLADRGLMYNEQFF. In DNA, the CDR3 is TGTGCCAGCAGTTTAGCCGACAGGGGGCTAATGTACAATGAGCAGTTCTTC. The chain couples TRBV12-3 or TRBV12-4 to TRBJ2-1; 10 bases align to TRBD1. V shed 0 bases, J shed 4 bases, and the junction held 6 bases outside the gene matches. This CDR3 has 17 residues.

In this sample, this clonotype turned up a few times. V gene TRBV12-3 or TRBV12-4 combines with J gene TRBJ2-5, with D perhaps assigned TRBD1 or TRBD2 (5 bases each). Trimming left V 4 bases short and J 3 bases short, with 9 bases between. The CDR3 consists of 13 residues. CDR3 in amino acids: CASSSGRKETQYF. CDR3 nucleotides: TGTGCCAGCAGTTCGGGACGGAAAGAGACCCAGTACTTC.

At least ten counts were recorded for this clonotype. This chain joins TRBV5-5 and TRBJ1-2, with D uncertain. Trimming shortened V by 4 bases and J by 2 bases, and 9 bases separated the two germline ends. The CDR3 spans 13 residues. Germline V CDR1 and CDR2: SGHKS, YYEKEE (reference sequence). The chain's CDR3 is CASSRTANYGYTF. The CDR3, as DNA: TGTGCCAGCAGCCGGACGGCGAACTATGGCTACACCTTC.

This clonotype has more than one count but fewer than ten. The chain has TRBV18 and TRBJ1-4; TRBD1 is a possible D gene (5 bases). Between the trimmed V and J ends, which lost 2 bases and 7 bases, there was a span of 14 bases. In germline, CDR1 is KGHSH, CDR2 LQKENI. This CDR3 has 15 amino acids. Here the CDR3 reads CASSPKGTRGEKLFF. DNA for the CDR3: TGTGCCAGCTCACCAAAGGGGACTAGAGGTGAAAAACTGTTTTTT.

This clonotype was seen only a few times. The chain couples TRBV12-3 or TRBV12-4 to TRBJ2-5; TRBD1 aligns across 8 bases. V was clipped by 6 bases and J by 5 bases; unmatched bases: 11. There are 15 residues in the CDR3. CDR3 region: CASSTGQGSGETQYF. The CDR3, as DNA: TGTGCCAGCAGCACAGGACAGGGAAGCGGGGAGACCCAGTACTTC.

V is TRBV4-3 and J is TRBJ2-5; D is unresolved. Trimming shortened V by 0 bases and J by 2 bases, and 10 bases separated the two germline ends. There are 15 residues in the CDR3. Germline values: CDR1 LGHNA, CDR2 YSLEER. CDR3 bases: TGCGCCAGCAGCCAAGATCGAACGTTACAAGAGACCCAGTACTTC. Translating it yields CASSQDRTLQETQYF.

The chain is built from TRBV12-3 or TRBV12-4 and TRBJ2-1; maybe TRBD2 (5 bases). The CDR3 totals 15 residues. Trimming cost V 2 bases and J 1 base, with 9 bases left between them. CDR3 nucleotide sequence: TGTGCCAGCAGTTTATCCCAGCGGTCCTACAATGAGCAGTTCTTC. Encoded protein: CASSLSQRSYNEQFF.

The CDR3 loop is CASRGDINQETQYF. The CDR3, as DNA: TGTGCCAGCAGGGGGGACATCAACCAAGAGACCCAGTACTTC. The J gene is TRBJ2-5, the V gene TRBV6-2 or TRBV6-3; possibly TRBD1 for D (6 bases). Trimming pared 6 bases from V and 0 bases from J, leaving 11 bases between. This CDR3 contains 14 residues. Germline V gene data show CDR1 as MNHEY and CDR2 as SVGEGT.

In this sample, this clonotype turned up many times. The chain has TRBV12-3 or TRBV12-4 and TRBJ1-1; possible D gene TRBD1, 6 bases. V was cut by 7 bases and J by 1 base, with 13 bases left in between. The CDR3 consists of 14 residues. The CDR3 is CASTPGHQNTEAFF. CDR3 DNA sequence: TGTGCCAGCACCCCGGGACACCAGAACACTGAAGCTTTCTTT.

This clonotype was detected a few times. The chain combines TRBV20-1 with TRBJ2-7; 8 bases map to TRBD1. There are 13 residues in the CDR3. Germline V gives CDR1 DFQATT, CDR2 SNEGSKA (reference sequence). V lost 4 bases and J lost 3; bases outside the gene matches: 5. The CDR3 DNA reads TGCAGTGCTACGGGACAGGAGTTCTACGAGCAGTACTTC. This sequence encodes CSATGQEFYEQYF.

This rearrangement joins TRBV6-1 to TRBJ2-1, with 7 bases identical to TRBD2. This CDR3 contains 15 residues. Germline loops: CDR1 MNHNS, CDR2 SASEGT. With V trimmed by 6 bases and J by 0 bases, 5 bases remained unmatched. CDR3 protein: CASRGLGGSYNEQFF. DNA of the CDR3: TGTGCCAGCAGAGGACTAGGCGGCTCCTACAATGAGCAGTTCTTC.

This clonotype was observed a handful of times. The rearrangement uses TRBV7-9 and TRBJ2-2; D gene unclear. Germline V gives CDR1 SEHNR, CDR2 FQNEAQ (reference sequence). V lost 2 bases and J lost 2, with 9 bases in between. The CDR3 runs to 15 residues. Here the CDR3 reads CASSLQSANTGELFF. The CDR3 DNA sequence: TGTGCCAGCAGCTTACAGTCAGCCAACACCGGGGAGCTGTTTTTT.

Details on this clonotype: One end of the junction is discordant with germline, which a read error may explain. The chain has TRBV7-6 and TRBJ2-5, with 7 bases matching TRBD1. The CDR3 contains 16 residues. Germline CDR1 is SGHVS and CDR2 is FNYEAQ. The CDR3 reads CSSSLSGAGGKETQYF. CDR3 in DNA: TGTTCCAGCAGCCTCAGTGGGGCAGGGGGTAAAGAGACCCAGTACTTC.

The CDR3 DNA is TGTGCCAGCAGTGCTTCTTTAGGGGACAGGGGGCGCCGATCCCCTTCCTACAATGAGCAGTTCTTC. The encoded protein is CASSASLGDRGRRSPSYNEQFF. The chain joins TRBV25-1 to TRBJ2-1; TRBD1 matches at 12 bases. With V trimmed by 4 bases and J by 1 base, 20 bases remained unmatched. The CDR3 contains 22 residues. Germline lookup yields CDR1 MGHDK and CDR2 SYGVNS.

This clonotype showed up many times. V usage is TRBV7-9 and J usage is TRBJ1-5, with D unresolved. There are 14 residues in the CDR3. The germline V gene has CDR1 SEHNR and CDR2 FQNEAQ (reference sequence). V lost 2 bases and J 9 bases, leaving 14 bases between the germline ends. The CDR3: CASSLSQAVGPQHF. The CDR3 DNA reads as TGTGCCAGCAGCTTATCGCAGGCCGTCGGGCCCCAGCATTTT.

The CDR3 bases are TGTGCCAGCAGTTCCCGGACAGGGTTGCAGTACTTC. Translation: CASSSRTGLQYF. The J gene is TRBJ2-7, the V gene TRBV6-5; TRBD1 matches at 8 bases. Germline lookup yields CDR1 MNHEY and CDR2 SVGAGI. The V and J ends lost 4 bases and 9 bases, in that order; junction bases with no gene match: 5. This CDR3 has 12 residues.

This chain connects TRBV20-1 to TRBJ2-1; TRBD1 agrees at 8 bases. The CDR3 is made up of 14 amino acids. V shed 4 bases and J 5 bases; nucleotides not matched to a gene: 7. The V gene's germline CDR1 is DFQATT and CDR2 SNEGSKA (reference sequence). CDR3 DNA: TGCAGTGCTAACCCCGGGACAGGCCACAATGAGCAGTTCTTC. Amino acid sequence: CSANPGTGHNEQFF.

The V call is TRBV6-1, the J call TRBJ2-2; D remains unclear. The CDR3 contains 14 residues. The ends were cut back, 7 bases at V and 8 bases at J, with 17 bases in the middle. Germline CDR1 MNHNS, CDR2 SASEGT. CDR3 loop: CASTTGLETGELFF. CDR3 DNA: TGTGCCAGCACCACCGGTCTAGAGACTGGGGAGCTGTTTTTT.

The CDR3 spells CASTQLQWTGSSPLHF. CDR3 sequence (DNA): TGTGCCAGCACCCAGTTACAGTGGACAGGGAGCTCACCCCTCCACTTT. The chain couples TRBV6-1 to TRBJ1-6; 8 positions match TRBD1. CDR3 length equals 16 residues. The junction had 15 bases not matched to a gene; V was cut back by 7 bases and J by 10 bases. CDR1 is MNHNS, CDR2 SASEGT, per germline.

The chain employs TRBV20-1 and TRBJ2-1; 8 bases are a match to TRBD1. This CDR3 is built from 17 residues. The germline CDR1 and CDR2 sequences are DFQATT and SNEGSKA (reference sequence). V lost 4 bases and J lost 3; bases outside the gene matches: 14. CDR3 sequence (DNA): TGCAGTGCTAAGATCCCGGGACAGGAGGCGGACTACAATGAGCAGTTCTTC. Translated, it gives CSAKIPGQEADYNEQFF.

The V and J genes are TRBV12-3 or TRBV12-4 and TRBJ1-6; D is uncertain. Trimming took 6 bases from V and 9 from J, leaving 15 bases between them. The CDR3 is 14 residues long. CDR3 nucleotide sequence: TGTGCCAGCAGGGGTAGTAGGGCTGCTTCACCCCTCCACTTT. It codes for CASRGSRAASPLHF.

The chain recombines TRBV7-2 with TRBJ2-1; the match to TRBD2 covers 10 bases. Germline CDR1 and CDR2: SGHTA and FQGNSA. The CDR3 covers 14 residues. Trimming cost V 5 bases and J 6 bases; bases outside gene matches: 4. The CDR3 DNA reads TGTGCCAGCAGCGCAGGACTAGCGGCCAATGAGCAGTTCTTC. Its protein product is CASSAGLAANEQFF.

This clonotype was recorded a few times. CDR3 amino acids: CSASSQWTGGYNEQFF. Here the CDR3 DNA reads TGCAGTGCTAGTTCCCAATGGACAGGGGGCTACAATGAGCAGTTCTTC. The chain joins TRBV20-1 to TRBJ2-1, with 10 bases identical to TRBD1. CDR3 length: 16 amino acids. CDR1 and CDR2 from the germline V gene are DFQATT and SNEGSKA (reference sequence). The junction had 8 bases not matched to a gene; V was cut back by 3 bases and J by 3 bases.

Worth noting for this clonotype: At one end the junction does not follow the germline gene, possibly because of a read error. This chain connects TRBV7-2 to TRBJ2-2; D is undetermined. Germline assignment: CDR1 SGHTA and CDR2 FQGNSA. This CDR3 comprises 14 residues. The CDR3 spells CVSSLGYNTGELFF. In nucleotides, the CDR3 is TGTGTCAGCAGCTTAGGATACAACACCGGGGAGCTGTTTTTT.

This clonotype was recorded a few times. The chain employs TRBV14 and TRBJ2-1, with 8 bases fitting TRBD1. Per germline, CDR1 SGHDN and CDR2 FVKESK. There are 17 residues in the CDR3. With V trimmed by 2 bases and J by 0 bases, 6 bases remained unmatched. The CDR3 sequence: CASSQQTGVSSYNEQFF. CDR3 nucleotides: TGTGCCAGCAGCCAACAGACAGGGGTTTCCTCCTACAATGAGCAGTTCTTC. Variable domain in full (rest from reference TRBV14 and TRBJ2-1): EAGVTQFPSHSVIEKGQTVTLRCDPISGHDNLYWYRRVMGKEIKFLLHFVKESKQDESGMPNNRFLAERTGGTYSTLKVQPAELEDSGVYFCASSQQTGVSSYNEQFFGPGTRLTVL.

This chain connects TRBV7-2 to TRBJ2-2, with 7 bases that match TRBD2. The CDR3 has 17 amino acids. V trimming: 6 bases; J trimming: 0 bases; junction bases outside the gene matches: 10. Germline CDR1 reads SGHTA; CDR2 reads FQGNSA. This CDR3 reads CASSPIAGSANTGELFF. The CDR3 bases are TGTGCCAGCAGTCCCATAGCGGGCTCCGCGAACACCGGGGAGCTGTTTTTT.

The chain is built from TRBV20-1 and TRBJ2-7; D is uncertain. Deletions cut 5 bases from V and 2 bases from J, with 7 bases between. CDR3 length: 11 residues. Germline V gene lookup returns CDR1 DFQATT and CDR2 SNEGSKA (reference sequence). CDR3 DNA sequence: TGCAGTGCTGTCCGAACCTACGAGCAGTACTTC. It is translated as CSAVRTYEQYF.

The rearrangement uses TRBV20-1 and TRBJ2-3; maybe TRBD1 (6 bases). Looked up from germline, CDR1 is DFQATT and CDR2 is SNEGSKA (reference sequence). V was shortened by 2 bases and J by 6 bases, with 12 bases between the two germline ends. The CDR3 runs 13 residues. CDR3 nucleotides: TGCAGTGCTAGACGACAGGCCCGGGATACGCAGTATTTT. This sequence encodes CSARRQARDTQYF.